The text below deals with one TCR beta chain. The sample belongs to a study of T cell changes during pregnancy in multiple sclerosis. This CDR3 has 17 residues. Germline trimming cut 6 bases from V and 4 bases from J; bases unmatched to any gene: 11. The germline gives CDR1 MDHEN, CDR2 SYDVKM. Sequenced by immunoSEQ multiplex PCR; TCRdb stores in-frame clones only, minus some. The repertoire holds about 57,000 clones, with around 90% as singletons. The source was CD4+ T cells from peripheral blood mononuclear cells, collected in the second trimester of pregnancy. J is TRBJ2-5 and V is TRBV28; 13 bases are a match to TRBD2. This receptor was identified in a female donor with multiple sclerosis, enrolled in a pregnancy study. CDR3 region: CASRTLGLAGPSETQYF. The CDR3 DNA reads as TGTGCCAGCAGAACCCTGGGACTAGCGGGACCCTCAGAGACCCAGTACTTC.